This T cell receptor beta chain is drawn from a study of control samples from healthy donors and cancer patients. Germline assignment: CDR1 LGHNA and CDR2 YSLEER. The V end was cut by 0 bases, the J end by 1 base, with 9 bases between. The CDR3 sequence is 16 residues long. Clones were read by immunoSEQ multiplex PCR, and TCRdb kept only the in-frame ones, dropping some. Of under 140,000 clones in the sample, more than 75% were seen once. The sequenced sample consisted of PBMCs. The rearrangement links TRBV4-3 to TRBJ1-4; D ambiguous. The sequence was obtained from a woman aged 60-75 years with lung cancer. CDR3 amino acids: CASSQELGLTNEKLFF. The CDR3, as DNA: TGCGCCAGCAGCCAAGAACTCGGTTTAACTAATGAAAAACTGTTTTTT.